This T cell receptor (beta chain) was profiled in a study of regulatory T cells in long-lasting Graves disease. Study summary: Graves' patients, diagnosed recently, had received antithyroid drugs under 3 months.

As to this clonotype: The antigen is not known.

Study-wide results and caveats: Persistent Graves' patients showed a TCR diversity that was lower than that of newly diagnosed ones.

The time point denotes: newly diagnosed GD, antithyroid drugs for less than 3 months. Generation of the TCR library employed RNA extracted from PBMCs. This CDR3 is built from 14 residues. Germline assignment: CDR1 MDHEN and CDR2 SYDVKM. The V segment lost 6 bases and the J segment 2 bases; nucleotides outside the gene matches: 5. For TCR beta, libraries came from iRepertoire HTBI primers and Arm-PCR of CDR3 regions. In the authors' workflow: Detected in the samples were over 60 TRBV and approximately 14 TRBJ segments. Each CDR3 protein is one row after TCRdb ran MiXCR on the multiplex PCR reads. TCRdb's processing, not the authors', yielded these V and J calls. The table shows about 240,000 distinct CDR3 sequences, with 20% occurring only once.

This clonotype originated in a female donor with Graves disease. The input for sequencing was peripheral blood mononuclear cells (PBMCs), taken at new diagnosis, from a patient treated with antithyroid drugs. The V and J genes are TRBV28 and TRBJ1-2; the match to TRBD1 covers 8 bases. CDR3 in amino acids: CASRGRQGNYGYTF. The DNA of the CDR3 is TGTGCCAGCAGGGGCCGACAGGGGAACTATGGCTACACCTTC.